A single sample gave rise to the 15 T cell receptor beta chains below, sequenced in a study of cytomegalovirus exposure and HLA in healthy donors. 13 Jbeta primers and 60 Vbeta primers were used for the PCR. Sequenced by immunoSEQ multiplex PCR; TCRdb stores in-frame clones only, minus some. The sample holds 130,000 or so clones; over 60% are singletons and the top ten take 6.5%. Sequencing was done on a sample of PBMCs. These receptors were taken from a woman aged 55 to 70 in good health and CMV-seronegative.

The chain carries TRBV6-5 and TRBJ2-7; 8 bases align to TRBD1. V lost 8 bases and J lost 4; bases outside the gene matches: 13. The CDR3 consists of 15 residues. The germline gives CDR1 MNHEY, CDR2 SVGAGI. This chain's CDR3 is CASGLGQGQNYEQYF. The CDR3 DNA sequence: TGTGCCAGCGGACTCGGACAGGGCCAAAATTACGAGCAGTACTTC.

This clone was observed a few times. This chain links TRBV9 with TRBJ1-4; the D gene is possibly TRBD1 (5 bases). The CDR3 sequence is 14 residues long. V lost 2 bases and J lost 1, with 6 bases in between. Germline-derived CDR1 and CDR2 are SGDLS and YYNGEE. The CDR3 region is CASSVGGTNEKLFF. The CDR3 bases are TGTGCCAGCAGCGTCGGGGGAACTAATGAAAAACTGTTTTTT.

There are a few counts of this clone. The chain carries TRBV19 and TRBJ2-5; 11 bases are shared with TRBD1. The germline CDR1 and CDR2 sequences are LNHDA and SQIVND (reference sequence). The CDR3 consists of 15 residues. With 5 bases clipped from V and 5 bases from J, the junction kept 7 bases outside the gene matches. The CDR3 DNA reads TGTGCCAGTAGTTCGGGACAGGGGGTTGAGGAGACCCAGTACTTC. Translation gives CASSSGQGVEETQYF.

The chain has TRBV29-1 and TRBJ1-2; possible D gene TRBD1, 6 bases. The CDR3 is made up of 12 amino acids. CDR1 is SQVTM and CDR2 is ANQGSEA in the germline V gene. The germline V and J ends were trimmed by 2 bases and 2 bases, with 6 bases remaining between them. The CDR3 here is CSVETGNYGYTF. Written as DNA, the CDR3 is TGCAGCGTTGAAACAGGGAACTATGGCTACACCTTC. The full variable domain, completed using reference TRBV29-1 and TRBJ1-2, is SAVISQKPSRDICQRGTSLTIQCQVDSQVTMMFWYRQQPGQSLTLIATANQGSEATYESGFVIDKFPISRPNLTFSTLTVSNMSPEDSSIYLCSVETGNYGYTFGSGTRLTVV.

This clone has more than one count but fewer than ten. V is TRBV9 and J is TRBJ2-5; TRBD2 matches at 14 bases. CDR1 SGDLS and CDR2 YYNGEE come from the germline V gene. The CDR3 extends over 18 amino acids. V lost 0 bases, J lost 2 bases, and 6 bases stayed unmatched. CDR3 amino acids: CASSVGGLAGGSQETQYF. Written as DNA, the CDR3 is TGTGCCAGCAGCGTAGGCGGACTAGCGGGGGGTTCTCAAGAGACCCAGTACTTC.

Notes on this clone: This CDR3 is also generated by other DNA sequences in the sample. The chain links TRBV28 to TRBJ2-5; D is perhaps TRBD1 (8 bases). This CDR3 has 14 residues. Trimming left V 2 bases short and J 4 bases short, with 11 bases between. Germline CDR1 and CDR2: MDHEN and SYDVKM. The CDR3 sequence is CASSLNRGGETQYF. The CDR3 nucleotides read TGTGCCAGCAGTTTAAACAGGGGGGGAGAGACCCAGTACTTC.

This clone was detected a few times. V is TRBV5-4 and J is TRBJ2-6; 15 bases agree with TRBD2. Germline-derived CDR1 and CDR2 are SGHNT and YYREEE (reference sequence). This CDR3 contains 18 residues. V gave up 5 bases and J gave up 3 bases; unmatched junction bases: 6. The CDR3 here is CASRAGLAGGGGANVLTF. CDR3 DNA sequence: TGTGCCAGCAGGGCGGGACTAGCGGGAGGTGGTGGGGCCAACGTCCTGACTTTC.

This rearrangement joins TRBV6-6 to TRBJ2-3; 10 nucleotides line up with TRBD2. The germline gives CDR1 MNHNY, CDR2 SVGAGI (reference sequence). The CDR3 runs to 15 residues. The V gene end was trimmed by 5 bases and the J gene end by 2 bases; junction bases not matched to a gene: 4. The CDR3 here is CASSPLAGNTDTQYF. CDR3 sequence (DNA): TGTGCCAGCAGTCCACTAGCGGGAAACACAGATACGCAGTATTTT.

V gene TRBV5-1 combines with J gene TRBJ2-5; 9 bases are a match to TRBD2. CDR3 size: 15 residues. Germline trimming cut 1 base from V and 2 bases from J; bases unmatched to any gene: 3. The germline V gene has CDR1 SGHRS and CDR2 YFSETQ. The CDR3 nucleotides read TGCGCCAGCAGCTTGTCGCGGGGGGGTCAAGAGACCCAGTACTTC. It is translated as CASSLSRGGQETQYF.

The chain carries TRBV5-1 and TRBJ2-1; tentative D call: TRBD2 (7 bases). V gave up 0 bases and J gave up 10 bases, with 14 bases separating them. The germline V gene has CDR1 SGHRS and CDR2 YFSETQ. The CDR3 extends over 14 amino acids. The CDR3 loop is CASSLVVGGQEQFF. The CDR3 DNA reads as TGCGCCAGCAGCTTGGTTGTGGGGGGGCAGGAGCAGTTCTTC.

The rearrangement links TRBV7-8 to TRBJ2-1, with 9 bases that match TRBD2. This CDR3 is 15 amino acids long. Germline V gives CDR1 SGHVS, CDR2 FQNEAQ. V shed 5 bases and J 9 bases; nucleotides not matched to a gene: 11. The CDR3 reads CASSPTSGWGVEQFF. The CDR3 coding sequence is TGTGCCAGCAGCCCCACTAGCGGGTGGGGCGTTGAGCAGTTCTTC.

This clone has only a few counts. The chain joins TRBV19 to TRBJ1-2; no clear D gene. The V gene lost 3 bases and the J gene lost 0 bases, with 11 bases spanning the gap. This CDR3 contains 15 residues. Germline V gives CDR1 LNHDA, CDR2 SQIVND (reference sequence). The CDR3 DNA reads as TGTGCCAGTAGTATTGGAGAGAGGACTAACTATGGCTACACCTTC. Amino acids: CASSIGERTNYGYTF.

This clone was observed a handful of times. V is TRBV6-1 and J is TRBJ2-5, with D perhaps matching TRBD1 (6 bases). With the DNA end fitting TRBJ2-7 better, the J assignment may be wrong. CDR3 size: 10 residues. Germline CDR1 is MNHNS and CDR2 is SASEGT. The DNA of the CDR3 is TGTGCCGCAGGGGTCTACGAGCAGTACTTC. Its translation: CAAGVYEQYF.

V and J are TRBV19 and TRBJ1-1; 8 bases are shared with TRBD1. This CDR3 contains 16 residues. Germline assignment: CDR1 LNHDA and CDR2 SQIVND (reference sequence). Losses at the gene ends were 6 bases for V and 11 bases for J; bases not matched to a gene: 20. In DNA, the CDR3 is TGTGCCAGTAGGAGCGTCCCTTCAGGGGGCTCCTTGAATGCTTTCTTT. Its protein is CASRSVPSGGSLNAFF.

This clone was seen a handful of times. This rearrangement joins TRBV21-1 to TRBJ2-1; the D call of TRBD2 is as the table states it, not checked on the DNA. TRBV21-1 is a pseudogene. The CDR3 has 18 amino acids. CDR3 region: CASSKVAGLPWRYNEQFF. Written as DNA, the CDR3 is TGTGCCAGCAGCAAAGTAGCGGGGCTCCCCTGGCGATACAATGAGCAGTTCTTC.